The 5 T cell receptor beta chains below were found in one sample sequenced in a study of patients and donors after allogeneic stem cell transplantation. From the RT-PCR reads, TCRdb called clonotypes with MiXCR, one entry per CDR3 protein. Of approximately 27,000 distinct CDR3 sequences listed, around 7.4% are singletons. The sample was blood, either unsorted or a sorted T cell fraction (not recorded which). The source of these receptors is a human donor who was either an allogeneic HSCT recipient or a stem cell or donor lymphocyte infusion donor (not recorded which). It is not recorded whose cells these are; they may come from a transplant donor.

As DNA, the CDR3 is TGTGCCAGCAGTTACTCGAGGGAGACGGGCAATCAGCCCCAGCATTTT. Its translation is CASSYSRETGNQPQHF. The chain is built from TRBV6-5 and TRBJ1-5; D is uncertain. CDR3 length equals 16 residues. With 0 bases removed from V and 2 bases from J, the gap between germline ends came to 11 bases. Germline V gene sequence: CDR1 MNHEY, CDR2 SVGAGI.

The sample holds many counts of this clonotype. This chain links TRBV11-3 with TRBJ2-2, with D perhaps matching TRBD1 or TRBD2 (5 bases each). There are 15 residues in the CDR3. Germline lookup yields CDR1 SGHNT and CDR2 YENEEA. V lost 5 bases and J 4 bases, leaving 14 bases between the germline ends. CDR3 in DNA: TGTGCCAGCAGCCGCCGGGACGCGAGCACCGGGGAGCTGTTTTTT. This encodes CASSRRDASTGELFF.

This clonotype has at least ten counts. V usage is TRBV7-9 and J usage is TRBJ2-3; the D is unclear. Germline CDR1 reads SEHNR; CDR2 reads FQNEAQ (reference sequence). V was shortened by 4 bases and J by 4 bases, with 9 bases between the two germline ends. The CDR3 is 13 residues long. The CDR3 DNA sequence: TGTGCCAGCAGCTCCATACCTGCAGATACGCAGTATTTT. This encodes CASSSIPADTQYF. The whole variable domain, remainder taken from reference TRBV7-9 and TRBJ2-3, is DTGVSQNPRHKITKRGQNVTFRCDPISEHNRLYWYRQTLGQGPEFLTYFQNEAQLEKSRLLSDRFSAERPKGSFSTLEIQRTEQGDSAMYLCASSSIPADTQYFGPGTRLTVL.

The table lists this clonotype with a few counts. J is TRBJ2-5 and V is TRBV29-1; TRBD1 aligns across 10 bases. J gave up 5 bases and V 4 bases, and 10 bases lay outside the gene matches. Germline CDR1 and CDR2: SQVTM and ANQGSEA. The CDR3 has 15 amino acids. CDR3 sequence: CSVGSGTGDSETQYF. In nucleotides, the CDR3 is TGCAGCGTTGGCTCCGGGACAGGGGATTCTGAGACCCAGTACTTC.

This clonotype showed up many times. CDR3 region: CASSPDTISYEQYF. The CDR3 nucleotides are TGCGCCAGCAGCCCCGACACTATCTCCTACGAGCAGTACTTC. The rearrangement links TRBV5-1 to TRBJ2-7; no definite D call. The V gene lost 4 bases and the J gene lost 0 bases, with 11 bases spanning the gap. The CDR3 consists of 14 residues. Germline V gives CDR1 SGHRS, CDR2 YFSETQ. Based on the CDR3 plus reference TRBV5-1 and TRBJ2-7, the full variable domain is KAGVTQTPRYLIKTRGQQVTLSCSPISGHRSVSWYQQTPGQGLQFLFEYFSETQRNKGNFPGRFSGRQFSNSRSEMNVSTLELGDSALYLCASSPDTISYEQYFGPGTRLTVT.